This T cell receptor (beta chain) is drawn from a study of T cell responses to AZD1222 COVID-19 vaccine. Study-level background: Recipients boosted at about 4 weeks or about 12 weeks are pooled.

General observations from the study: Donors in the cohort were predominantly white British and more often female, and clonal diversity was possibly underestimated. None of the repertoires were sampled until the peak T cell response had passed.

Profiled with immunoSEQ multiplex PCR; TCRdb holds only in-frame clones, not every one. The profile shows tens of thousands of clones, over 85% of them singletons. Germline CDR1 SNHLY, CDR2 FYNNEI. The CDR3 runs to 15 residues. Trimming removed 3 bases at V and 0 bases at J, with 10 bases between. A word on this clone: Its antigen is currently unknown.

The source material was peripheral blood, sampled on day 0 of AZD1222 vaccination. The chain joins TRBV2 to TRBJ2-3; D is unresolved. The sequence was obtained from an adult in good health. The CDR3 here is CASSDLLISTDTQYF. In DNA form, the CDR3 reads TGTGCCAGCAGTGACCTATTAATTAGCACAGATACGCAGTATTTT.